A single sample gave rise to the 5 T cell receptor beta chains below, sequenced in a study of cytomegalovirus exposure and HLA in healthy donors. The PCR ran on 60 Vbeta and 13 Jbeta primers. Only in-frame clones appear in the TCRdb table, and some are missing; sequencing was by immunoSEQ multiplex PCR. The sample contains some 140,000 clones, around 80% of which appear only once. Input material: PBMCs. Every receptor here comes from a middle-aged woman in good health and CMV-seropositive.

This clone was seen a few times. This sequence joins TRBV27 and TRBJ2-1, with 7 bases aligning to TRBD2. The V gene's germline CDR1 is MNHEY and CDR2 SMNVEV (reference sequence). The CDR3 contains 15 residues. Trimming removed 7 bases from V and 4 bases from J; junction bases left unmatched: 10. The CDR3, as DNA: TGTGCCAGCAAACACCGGGCGGGAGCGTACAATGAGCAGTTCTTC. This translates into CASKHRAGAYNEQFF.

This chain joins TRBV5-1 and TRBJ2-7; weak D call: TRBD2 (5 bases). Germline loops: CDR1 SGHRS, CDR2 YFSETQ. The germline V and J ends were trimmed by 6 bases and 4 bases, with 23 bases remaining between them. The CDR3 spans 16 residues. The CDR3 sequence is CASTRAGASRGYEQYF. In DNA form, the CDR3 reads TGCGCCAGCACCCGGGCAGGAGCCTCCCGGGGATACGAGCAGTACTTC.

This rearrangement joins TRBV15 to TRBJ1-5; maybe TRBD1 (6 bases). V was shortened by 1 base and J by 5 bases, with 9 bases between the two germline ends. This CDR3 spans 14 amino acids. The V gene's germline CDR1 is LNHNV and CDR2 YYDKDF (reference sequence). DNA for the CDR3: TGTGCCACCAGCAGAGGGGCAGGGGATCAGCCCCAGCATTTT. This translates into CATSRGAGDQPQHF.

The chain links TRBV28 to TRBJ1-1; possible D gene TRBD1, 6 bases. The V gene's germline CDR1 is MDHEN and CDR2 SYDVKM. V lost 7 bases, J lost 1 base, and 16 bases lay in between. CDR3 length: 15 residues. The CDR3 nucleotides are TGTGCCAGCACTAAGCCGGGACACCAGAACACTGAAGCTTTCTTT. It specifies CASTKPGHQNTEAFF.

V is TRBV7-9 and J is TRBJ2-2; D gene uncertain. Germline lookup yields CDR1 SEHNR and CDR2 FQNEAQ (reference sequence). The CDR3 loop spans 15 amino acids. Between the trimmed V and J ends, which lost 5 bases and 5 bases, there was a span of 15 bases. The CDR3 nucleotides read TGTGCCAGCAGCATAAGCAGTAGCCTAACCGGGGAGCTGTTTTTT. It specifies CASSISSSLTGELFF.